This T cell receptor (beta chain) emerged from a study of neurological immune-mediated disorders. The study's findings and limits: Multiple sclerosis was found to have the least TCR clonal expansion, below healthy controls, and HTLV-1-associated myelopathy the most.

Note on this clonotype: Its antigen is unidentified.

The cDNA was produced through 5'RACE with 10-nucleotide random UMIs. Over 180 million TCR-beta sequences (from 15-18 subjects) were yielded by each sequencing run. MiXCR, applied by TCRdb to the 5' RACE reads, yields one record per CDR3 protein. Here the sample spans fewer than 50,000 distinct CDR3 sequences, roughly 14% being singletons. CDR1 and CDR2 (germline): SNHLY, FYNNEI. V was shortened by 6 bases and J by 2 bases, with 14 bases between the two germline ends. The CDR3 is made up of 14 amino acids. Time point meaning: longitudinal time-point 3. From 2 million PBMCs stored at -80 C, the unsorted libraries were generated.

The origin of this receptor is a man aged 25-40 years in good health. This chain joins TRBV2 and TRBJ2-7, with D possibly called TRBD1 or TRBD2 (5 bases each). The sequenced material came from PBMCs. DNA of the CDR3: TGTGCCAGCAGACGGGCAGGGAGCGCCTACGAGCAGTACTTC. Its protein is CASRRAGSAYEQYF.